These 2 T cell receptor beta chains share one sample of origin, sequenced in a study of cytomegalovirus exposure and HLA in healthy donors. The PCR employed 60 Vbeta primers together with 13 Jbeta primers. This table comes from immunoSEQ multiplex PCR, and its TCRdb copy is limited to in-frame clones, with some not included. The sample carries some 140,000 clones, approximately 80% recorded once. Source material: PBMCs. The origin of the receptors is a man under 40 in good health and CMV-seronegative.

The chain employs TRBV19 and TRBJ2-3, with a tentative D call TRBD1 (6 bases). Trimming removed 9 bases from V and 0 bases from J, with 13 bases in between. This CDR3 spans 14 amino acids. CDR1 is LNHDA, CDR2 SQIVND, per germline (reference sequence). The CDR3 is CASSDRPSTDTQYF. The CDR3 DNA sequence: TGTGCCAGCTCTGACAGGCCCAGCACAGATACGCAGTATTTT.

The chain is built from TRBV18 and TRBJ1-1, with D maybe TRBD1 (5 bases). Trimming left V 3 bases short and J 2 bases short, with 16 bases between. CDR3 length: 16 amino acids. Germline V gene data show CDR1 as KGHSH and CDR2 as LQKENI. CDR3 nucleotide sequence: TGTGCCAGCTCACCTTCTGGGGGGGGGATTAACACTGAAGCTTTCTTT. Translation: CASSPSGGGINTEAFF.